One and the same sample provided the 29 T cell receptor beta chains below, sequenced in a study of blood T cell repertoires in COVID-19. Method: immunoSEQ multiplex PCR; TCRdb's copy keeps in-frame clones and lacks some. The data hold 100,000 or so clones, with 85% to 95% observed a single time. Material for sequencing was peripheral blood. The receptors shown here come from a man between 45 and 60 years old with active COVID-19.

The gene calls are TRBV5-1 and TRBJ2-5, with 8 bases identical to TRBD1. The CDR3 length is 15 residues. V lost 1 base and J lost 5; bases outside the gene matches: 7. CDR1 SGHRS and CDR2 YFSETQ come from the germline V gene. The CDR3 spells CASSLPQGAGETQYF. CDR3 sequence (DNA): TGCGCCAGCAGCTTGCCCCAGGGGGCGGGGGAGACCCAGTACTTC.

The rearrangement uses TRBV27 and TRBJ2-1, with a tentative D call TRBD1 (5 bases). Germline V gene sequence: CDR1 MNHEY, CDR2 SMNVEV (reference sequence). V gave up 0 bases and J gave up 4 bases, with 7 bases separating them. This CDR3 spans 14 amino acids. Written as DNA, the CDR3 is TGTGCCAGCAGTTTATCCAGGGCGTACAATGAGCAGTTCTTC. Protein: CASSLSRAYNEQFF.

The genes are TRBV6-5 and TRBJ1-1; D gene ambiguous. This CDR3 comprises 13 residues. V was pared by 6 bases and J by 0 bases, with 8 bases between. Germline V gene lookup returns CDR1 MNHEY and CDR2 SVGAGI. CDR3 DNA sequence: TGTGCCAGCAGGTCACTAATGAACACTGAAGCTTTCTTT. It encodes CASRSLMNTEAFF.

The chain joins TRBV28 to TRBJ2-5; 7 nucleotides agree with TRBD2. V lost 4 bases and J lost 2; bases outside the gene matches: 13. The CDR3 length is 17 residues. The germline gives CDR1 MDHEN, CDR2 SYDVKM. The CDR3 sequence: CASSSSSGGNKQETQYF. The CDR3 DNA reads TGTGCCAGCAGTTCTTCCTCGGGAGGAAATAAACAAGAGACCCAGTACTTC.

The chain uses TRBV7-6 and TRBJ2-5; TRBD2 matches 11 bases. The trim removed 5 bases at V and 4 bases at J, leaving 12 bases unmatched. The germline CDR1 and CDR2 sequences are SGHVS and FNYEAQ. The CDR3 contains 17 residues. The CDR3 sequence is CASSRGIAGGLGETQYF. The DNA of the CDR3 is TGTGCCAGCAGCCGAGGAATAGCGGGAGGGCTTGGAGAGACCCAGTACTTC.

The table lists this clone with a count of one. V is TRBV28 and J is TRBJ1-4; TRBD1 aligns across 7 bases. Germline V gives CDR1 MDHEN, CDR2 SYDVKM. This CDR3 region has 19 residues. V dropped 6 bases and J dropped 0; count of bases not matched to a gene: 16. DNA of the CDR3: TGTGCCAGCAGGGGAGCCGGGACAGCCTCGGGTGCAACTAATGAAAAACTGTTTTTT. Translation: CASRGAGTASGATNEKLFF.

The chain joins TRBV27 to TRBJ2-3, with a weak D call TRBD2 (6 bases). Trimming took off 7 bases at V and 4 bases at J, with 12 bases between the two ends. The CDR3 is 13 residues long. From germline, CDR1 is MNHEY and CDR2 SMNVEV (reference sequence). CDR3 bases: TGTGCCAGCACCACGGGAGTTTCAGATACGCAGTATTTT. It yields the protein CASTTGVSDTQYF.

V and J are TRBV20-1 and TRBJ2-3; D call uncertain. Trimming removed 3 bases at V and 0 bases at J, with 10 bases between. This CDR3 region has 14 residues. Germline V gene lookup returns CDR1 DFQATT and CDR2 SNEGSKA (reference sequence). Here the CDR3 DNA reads TGCAGTGCTAGTGAACTTTTTAGCACAGATACGCAGTATTTT. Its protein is CSASELFSTDTQYF.

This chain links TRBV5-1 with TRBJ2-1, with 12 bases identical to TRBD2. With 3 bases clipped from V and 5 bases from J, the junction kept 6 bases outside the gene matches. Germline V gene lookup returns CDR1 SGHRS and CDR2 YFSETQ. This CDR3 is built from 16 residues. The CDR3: CASSSTSGRKNNEQFF. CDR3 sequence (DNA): TGCGCCAGCAGCTCCACTAGCGGGAGGAAAAACAATGAGCAGTTCTTC. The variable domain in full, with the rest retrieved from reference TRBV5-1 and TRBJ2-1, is KAGVTQTPRYLIKTRGQQVTLSCSPISGHRSVSWYQQTPGQGLQFLFEYFSETQRNKGNFPGRFSGRQFSNSRSEMNVSTLELGDSALYLCASSSTSGRKNNEQFFGPGTRLTVL.

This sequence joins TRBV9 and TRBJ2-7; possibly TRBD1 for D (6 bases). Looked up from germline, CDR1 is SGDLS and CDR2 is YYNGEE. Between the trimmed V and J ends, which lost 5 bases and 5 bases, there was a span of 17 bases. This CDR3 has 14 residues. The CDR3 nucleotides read TGTGCCAGCAGTGCGAGGGGGAGCTCAAACGAGCAGTACTTC. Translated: CASSARGSSNEQYF.

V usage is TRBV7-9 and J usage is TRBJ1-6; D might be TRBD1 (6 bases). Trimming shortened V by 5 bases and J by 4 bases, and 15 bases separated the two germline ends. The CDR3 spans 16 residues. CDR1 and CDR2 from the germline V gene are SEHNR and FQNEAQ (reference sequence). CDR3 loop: CASSPPGTTYNSPLHF. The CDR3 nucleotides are TGTGCCAGCAGCCCTCCCGGGACAACTTATAATTCACCCCTCCACTTT.

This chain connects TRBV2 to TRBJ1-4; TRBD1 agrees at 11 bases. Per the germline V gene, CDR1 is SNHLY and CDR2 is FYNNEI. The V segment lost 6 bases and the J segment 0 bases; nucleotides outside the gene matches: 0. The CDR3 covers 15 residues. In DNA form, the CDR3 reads TGTGCCAGCAGGGGACAGGGGGCAACTAATGAAAAACTGTTTTTT. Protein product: CASRGQGATNEKLFF.

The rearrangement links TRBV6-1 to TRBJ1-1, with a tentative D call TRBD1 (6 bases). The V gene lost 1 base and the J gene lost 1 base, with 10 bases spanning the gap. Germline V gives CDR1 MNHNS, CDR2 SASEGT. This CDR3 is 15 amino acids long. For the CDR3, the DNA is TGTGCCAGCAGTGAAGGATGGACAGAGAACACTGAAGCTTTCTTT. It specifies CASSEGWTENTEAFF.

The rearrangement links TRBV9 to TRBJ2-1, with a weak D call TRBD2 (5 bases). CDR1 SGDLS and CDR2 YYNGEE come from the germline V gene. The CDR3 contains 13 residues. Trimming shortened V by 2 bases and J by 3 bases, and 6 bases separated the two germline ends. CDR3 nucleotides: TGTGCCAGCAGCGTGGGAGTCTACAATGAGCAGTTCTTC. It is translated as CASSVGVYNEQFF.

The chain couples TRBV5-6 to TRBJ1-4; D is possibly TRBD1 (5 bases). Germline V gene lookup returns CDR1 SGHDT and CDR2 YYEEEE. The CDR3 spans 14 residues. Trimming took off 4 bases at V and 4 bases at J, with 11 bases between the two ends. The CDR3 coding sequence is TGTGCCAGCAGCCTGGGACTAATTAATGAAAAACTGTTTTTT. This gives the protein CASSLGLINEKLFF.

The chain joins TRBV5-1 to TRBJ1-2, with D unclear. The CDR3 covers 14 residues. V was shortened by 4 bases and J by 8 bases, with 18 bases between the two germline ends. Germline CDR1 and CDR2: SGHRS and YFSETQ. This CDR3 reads CASSPDGAALGYTF. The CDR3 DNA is TGCGCCAGCAGCCCGGATGGAGCGGCCCTCGGCTACACCTTC.

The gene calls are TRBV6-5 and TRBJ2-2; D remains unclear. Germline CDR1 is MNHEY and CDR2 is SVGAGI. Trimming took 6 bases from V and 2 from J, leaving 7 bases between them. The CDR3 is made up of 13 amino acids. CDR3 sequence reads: CASSQFNTGELFF. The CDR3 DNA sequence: TGTGCCAGCAGCCAATTTAACACCGGGGAGCTGTTTTTT.

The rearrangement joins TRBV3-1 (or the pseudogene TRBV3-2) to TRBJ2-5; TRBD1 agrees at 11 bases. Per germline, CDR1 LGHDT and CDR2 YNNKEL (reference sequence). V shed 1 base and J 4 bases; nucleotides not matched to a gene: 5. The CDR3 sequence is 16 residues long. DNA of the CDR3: TGTGCCAGCAGCCAAGGGACAGGGGGCCGGGGAGAGACCCAGTACTTC. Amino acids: CASSQGTGGRGETQYF.

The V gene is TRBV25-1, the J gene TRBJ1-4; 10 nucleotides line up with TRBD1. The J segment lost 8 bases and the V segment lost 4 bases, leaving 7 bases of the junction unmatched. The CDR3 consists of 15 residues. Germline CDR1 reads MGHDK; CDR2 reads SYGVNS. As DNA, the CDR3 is TGTGCCAGCAGTGTCCGACAGGGGGCTAGGGAAAAACTGTTTTTT. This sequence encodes CASSVRQGAREKLFF.

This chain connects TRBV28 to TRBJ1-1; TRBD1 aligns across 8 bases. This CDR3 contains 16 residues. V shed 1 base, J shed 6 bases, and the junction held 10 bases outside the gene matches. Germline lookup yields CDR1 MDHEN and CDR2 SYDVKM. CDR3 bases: TGTGCCAGCAGTTTATATCAGACAGGGGCTACCGCTGAAGCTTTCTTT. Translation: CASSLYQTGATAEAFF.

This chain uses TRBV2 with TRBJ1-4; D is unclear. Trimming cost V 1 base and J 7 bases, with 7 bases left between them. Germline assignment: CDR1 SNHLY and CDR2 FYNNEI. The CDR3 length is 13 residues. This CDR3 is CASSEGAGEKLFF. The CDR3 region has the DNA TGTGCCAGCAGTGAAGGGGCAGGTGAAAAACTGTTTTTT. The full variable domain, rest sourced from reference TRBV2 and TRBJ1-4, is EPEVTQTPSHQVTQMGQEVILRCVPISNHLYFYWYRQILGQKVEFLVSFYNNEISEKSEIFDDQFSVERPDGSNFTLKIRSTKLEDSAMYFCASSEGAGEKLFFGSGTQLSVL.

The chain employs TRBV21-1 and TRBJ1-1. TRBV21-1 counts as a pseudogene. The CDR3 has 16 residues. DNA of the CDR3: TGTGCCAGCACTAAGGGAGGAGGGAAAAATCGATCTGAAGCTTTCTTT. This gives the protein CASTKGGGKNRSEAFF.

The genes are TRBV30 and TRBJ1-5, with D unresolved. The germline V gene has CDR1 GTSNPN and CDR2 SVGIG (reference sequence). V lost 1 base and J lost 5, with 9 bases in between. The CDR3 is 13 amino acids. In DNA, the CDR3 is TGTGCCTGGAGTGACAGTCAAGATCAGCCCCAGCATTTT. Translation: CAWSDSQDQPQHF.

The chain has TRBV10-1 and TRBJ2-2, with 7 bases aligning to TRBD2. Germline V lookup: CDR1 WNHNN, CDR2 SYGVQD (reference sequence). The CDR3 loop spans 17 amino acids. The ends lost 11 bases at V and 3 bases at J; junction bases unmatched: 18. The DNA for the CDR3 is TGCGCCGGGTACCGAAATAGACTAGCAGTTTACACCGGGGAGCTGTTTTTT. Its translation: CAGYRNRLAVYTGELFF.

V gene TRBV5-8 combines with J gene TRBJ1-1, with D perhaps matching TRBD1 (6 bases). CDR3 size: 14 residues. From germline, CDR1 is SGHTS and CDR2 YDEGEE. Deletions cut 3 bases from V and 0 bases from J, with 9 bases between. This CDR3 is CASSWGGLNTEAFF. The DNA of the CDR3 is TGTGCCAGCAGCTGGGGGGGGCTGAACACTGAAGCTTTCTTT.

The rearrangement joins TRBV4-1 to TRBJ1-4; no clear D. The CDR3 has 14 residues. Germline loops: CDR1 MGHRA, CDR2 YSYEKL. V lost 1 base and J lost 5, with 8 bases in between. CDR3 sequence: CASSQGAANEKLFF. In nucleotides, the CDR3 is TGCGCCAGCAGCCAAGGGGCAGCAAATGAAAAACTGTTTTTT.

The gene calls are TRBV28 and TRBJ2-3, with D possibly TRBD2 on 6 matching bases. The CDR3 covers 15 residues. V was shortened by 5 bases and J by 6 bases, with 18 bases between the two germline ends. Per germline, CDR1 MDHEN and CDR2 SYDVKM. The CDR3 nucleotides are TGTGCCAGCAGTCCCGCGGCGGGATTTATCGATACGCAGTATTTT. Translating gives CASSPAAGFIDTQYF.

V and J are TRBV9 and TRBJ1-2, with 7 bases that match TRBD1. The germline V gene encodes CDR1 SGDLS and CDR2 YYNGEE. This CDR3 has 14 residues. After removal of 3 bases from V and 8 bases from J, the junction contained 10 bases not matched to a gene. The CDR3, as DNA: TGTGCCAGCAGCGCCGCAAAAGGGGGCCGGGGCTACACCTTC. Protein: CASSAAKGGRGYTF. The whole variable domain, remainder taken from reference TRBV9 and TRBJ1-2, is DSGVTQTPKHLITATGQRVTLRCSPRSGDLSVYWYQQSLDQGLQFLIQYYNGEERAKGNILERFSAQQFPDLHSELNLSSLELGDSALYFCASSAAKGGRGYTFGSGTRLTVV.

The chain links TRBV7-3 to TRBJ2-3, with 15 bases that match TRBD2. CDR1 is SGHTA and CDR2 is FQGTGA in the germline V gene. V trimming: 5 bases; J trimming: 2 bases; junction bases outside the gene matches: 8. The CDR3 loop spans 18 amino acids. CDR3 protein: CASSLGLAGGPVTDTQYF. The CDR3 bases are TGTGCCAGCAGCCTCGGACTAGCGGGAGGGCCTGTCACAGATACGCAGTATTTT.